This T cell receptor beta chain derives from a study of T cells in Graves' hyperthyroidism and ophthalmopathy. Researchers took RNA transcripts and amplified the TCR beta CDR3 regions from them. HTBI primers drove first-round RT-PCR of the TCR CDR3. One entry per CDR3 protein results from TCRdb running MiXCR on the multiplex PCR reads. The sample shows some 300,000 distinct CDR3 sequences, less than 15% of them seen only once. The CDR3 is made up of 13 amino acids. CDR1 is MRHNA and CDR2 is SNTAGT in the germline V gene. The J segment lost 8 bases and the V segment lost 6 bases, leaving 7 bases of the junction unmatched. This clonotype was seen many times.

The receptor was isolated from a woman aged 25 to 39 with Graves' hyperthyroidism that later progressed to Graves' ophthalmopathy. The rearrangement joins TRBV6-4 to TRBJ1-2, with 9 bases matching TRBD1. The sequenced sample was blood. CDR3 in amino acids: CASSVTGGRGYTF. In DNA form, the CDR3 reads TGTGCCAGCAGCGTGACAGGGGGTCGGGGCTACACCTTC.